This T cell receptor beta chain was retrieved from a study of graft-versus-host responses after intestinal transplantation. Study context: Every one of the recipients received anti-thymocyte globulin induction and afterwards took tacrolimus and steroids for around 3 years.

Remarks on this clone: What it recognizes is unknown.

Study outcomes and limitations: Ileal or blood samples showed some GvH clones first, and such clones were also found in recipient marrow. Early declines in HvG clones that occurred post-transplant were associated with peak circulating GvH clone levels.

CDR3 length: 15 residues. Germline V gene data show CDR1 as MDHEN and CDR2 as SYDVKM. The V and J ends lost 10 bases and 0 bases respectively, with 16 bases between them. Only in-frame clones appear in the TCRdb table, and some are missing; sequencing was by immunoSEQ multiplex PCR. The profile shows about 85,000 clones, roughly four fifths of them singletons. The receptor's source is a human donor who received an intestinal transplant. J is TRBJ2-1 and V is TRBV28; no definite D call. Specimen: unstimulated CD8+ T cells sorted from spleen or lymph node cells, collected before intestinal transplant. CDR3: CATGRDTGSYNEQFF. CDR3 coding DNA: TGTGCCACCGGGCGTGACACGGGCTCCTACAATGAGCAGTTCTTC.